The 2 T cell receptor beta chains listed next were all sequenced from one sample in a study of vaccination and CD4 T cells after COVID-19. For these receptors, no antigen is known. Indicated treatment: approximately 9-day PBMC culture with coronavirus spike peptide pools or control peptides (ViraFEST assay). Oncomine TCR Beta short-read sequencing was applied to DNA from cultured CD4+ T cells. TCRdb called the PCR reads again in MiXCR, with one record for every CDR3 protein. The sample lists more than 9,500 distinct CDR3 sequences, around 59% seen once, with around 14% in the top ten. Sequencing used CD4+ T cells from blood, cultured in vitro. The receptors derive from a human donor who had recovered from COVID-19.

This clonotype was counted only a few times. The CDR3 loop reads CASSVLAFETQYF. The DNA of the CDR3 is TGTGCCAGCAGTGTACTAGCCTTCGAGACCCAGTACTTC. The V gene is TRBV6-1, the J gene TRBJ2-5; tentative D call: TRBD2 (6 bases). Deletions cut 4 bases from V and 5 bases from J, with 11 bases between. This CDR3 region has 13 residues. Germline CDR1 MNHNS, CDR2 SASEGT.

The sample holds a few counts of this clonotype. CDR3 amino acids: CASSLSSRVEGTYYGYTF. The CDR3 DNA reads TGTGCCAGCAGTTTAAGTTCAAGGGTAGAGGGGACCTACTATGGCTACACCTTC. This rearrangement joins TRBV28 to TRBJ1-2, with a weak D call TRBD1 (5 bases). CDR1 is MDHEN and CDR2 is SYDVKM in the germline V gene. Trimming cost V 2 bases and J 3 bases, with 22 bases left between them. The CDR3 totals 18 residues.